The present T cell receptor (beta chain) was sequenced within a study of blood T cell repertoires in COVID-19. Across the whole study: Material from acute and convalescent COVID-19 was sourced from the United States, Italy and Spain. Nucleic acid was either cDNA or gDNA, and it came from T cells, B-cell-depleted T cells, or PBMCs.

Under the authors' procedure: By means of reference gene primer amplification, nucleated cell counts were estimated. TCRdb keeps only in-frame clones here, not all; method: immunoSEQ multiplex PCR. V and J calls and clone size are copied from that table; D and trimming were computed from the DNA. In the table there are more than 150,000 clones, roughly 90% of which are singletons. V shed 7 bases and J 3 bases; nucleotides not matched to a gene: 12. Germline CDR1 LNHDA, CDR2 SQIVND (reference sequence). The CDR3 runs 16 residues. This rearrangement joins TRBV19 to TRBJ2-4; TRBD1 matches 7 bases. This TCR came from a man in his 70s with active or convalescent COVID-19. The specimen was peripheral blood. The CDR3 coding sequence is TGTGCCAGTAACAATAAGGGCGCAGGGGGCAAAAACATTCAGTACTTC. Its translation is CASNNKGAGGKNIQYF.